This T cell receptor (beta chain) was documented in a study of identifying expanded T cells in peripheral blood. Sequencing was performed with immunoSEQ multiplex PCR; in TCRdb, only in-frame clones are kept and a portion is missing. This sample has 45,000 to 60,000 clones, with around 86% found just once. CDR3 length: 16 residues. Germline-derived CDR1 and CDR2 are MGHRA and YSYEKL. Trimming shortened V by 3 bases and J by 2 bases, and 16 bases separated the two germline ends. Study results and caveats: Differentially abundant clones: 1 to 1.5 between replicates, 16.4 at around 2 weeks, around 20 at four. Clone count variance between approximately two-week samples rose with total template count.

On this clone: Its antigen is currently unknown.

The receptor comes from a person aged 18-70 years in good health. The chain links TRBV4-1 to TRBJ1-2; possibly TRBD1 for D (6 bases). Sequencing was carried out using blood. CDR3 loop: CASSHLPRGGNYGYTF. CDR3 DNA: TGCGCCAGCAGCCATCTACCCAGGGGAGGGAACTATGGCTACACCTTC.